This record looks at one T cell receptor (beta chain) sequence and its context. The entry originates in a study of OX40 agonist ivuxolimab in advanced cancers. Trimming took off 6 bases at V and 0 bases at J, with 9 bases between the two ends. Looked up from germline, CDR1 is MNHNY and CDR2 is SVGAGI (reference sequence). This CDR3 has 13 amino acids. Assay: immunoSEQ multiplex PCR; the TCRdb copy retains only in-frame clones and omits some. The table includes nearly 70,000 clones, roughly 89% detected once. This receptor was obtained from an adult with an advanced solid tumor such as melanoma, head and neck, liver or kidney cancer. Material: CD4+ or CD8+ T cells sorted from blood, obtained in a trial of the OX40 agonist ivuxolimab. The chain links TRBV6-6 to TRBJ2-7, with TRBD2 as a possible D gene (7 bases). CDR3 nucleotide sequence: TGTGCCAGCAGGCGGGGGCCCTCCTACGAGCAGTACTTC. It codes for CASRRGPSYEQYF.